The present T cell receptor beta chain was sequenced within a study of blood T cell repertoires in COVID-19. In the study overall: Acute-phase and convalescent COVID-19 samples originated in the United States, Italy and Spain.

Assay: immunoSEQ multiplex PCR; the TCRdb copy retains only in-frame clones and omits some. The data show under 450,000 clones, roughly 84% seen once. The length of the CDR3 is 12 residues. The V gene's germline CDR1 is SGHKS and CDR2 YYEKEE (reference sequence). Trimming removed 0 bases at V and 5 bases at J, with 5 bases between. This TCR derives from a woman aged 25 to 39 who had recovered from COVID-19. Material: PBMCs or T cells enriched from blood (not recorded which). This chain uses TRBV5-5 with TRBJ1-2; D remains ambiguous. CDR3 sequence reads: CASSLVTYGYTF. In DNA form, the CDR3 reads TGTGCCAGCAGCTTGGTCACTTATGGCTACACCTTC.